The 10 T cell receptor beta chains below come from one sample, sequenced in a study of shared clonotypes between healthy human individuals. Naive CD8 cells, CD45RO-negative and positively selected for CCR7, excluded terminally differentiated effector memory CD45RA+ cells. Using immunoSEQ multiplex PCR, the repertoire was profiled, and TCRdb retains in-frame clones only, with some absent. The sample holds roughly 600,000 clones; roughly 98% are singletons and the top ten take 0.25% to 0.35%. The sequenced sample was naive CD8+ T cells sorted from blood. Receptor source: a man aged 25-45 years in good health.

The chain employs TRBV14 and TRBJ2-3; D unresolved. There are 13 residues in the CDR3. Trimming stripped 0 bases from V and 9 bases from J, with 10 bases between. Germline lookup yields CDR1 SGHDN and CDR2 FVKESK. CDR3 amino acids: CASSQDPAGTQYF. For the CDR3, the DNA is TGTGCCAGCAGCCAAGATCCGGCTGGGACGCAGTATTTT.

This clone was recorded only once. V gene TRBV14 combines with J gene TRBJ2-7, with 8 bases aligning to TRBD2. This CDR3 has 16 residues. Losses at the gene ends were 1 base for V and 3 bases for J; bases not matched to a gene: 8. Germline V lookup: CDR1 SGHDN, CDR2 FVKESK. CDR3 residues: CASSQGAGGPIYEQYF. In DNA form, the CDR3 reads TGTGCCAGCAGCCAAGGGGCGGGGGGCCCTATCTACGAGCAGTACTTC.

This chain links TRBV29-1 with TRBJ2-7; D call uncertain. This CDR3 region has 13 residues. Trimming stripped 5 bases from V and 0 bases from J, with 11 bases between. Germline V gene lookup returns CDR1 SQVTM and CDR2 ANQGSEA. CDR3 sequence: CSVFLPSSYEQYF. The CDR3 DNA reads as TGCAGCGTTTTTCTCCCGAGCTCCTACGAGCAGTACTTC.

The chain is built from TRBV6-1 and TRBJ2-7, with 9 bases lining up with TRBD2. This CDR3 is built from 20 residues. V was pared by 3 bases and J by 3 bases, with 21 bases of the junction left unmatched. The germline V gene encodes CDR1 MNHNS and CDR2 SASEGT. In nucleotides, the CDR3 is TGTGCCAGCAGTGATCCCCCCTTAGGTAGCGGGAGTTCCTGGATCTACGAGCAGTACTTC. Its translation is CASSDPPLGSGSSWIYEQYF.

The chain combines TRBV18 with TRBJ2-1; the D call may be TRBD1 or TRBD2 (5 bases each). The CDR3 is made up of 17 amino acids. The V and J ends lost 4 bases and 6 bases respectively, with 22 bases between them. From germline, CDR1 is KGHSH and CDR2 LQKENI. The CDR3 nucleotides read TGTGCCAGCTCACTTGCCACTCTCCAGGGACCGACCAATGAGCAGTTCTTC. This codes for CASSLATLQGPTNEQFF.

This rearrangement joins TRBV7-9 to TRBJ2-7; D might be TRBD1 or TRBD2, each matching 5 bases. V gave up 4 bases and J gave up 2 bases, with 15 bases separating them. The CDR3 is made up of 15 amino acids. Germline CDR1 reads SEHNR; CDR2 reads FQNEAQ (reference sequence). CDR3 loop: CASSSRDDLTYEQYF. The CDR3 nucleotides read TGTGCCAGCAGCTCCCGGGACGACTTAACCTACGAGCAGTACTTC.

This clone has just one count. The chain has TRBV5-4 and TRBJ1-1; D ambiguous. V dropped 4 bases and J dropped 0 bases, with 7 bases sitting between them. Germline lookup yields CDR1 SGHNT and CDR2 YYREEE (reference sequence). This CDR3 is built from 13 residues. CDR3 DNA: TGTGCCAGCAGCCCAGATATGAACACTGAAGCTTTCTTT. This encodes CASSPDMNTEAFF.

The V call is TRBV27, the J call TRBJ1-1; maybe TRBD1 (5 bases). This CDR3 has 13 residues. CDR1 is MNHEY and CDR2 is SMNVEV in the germline V gene (reference sequence). Trimming took 4 bases from V and 4 from J, leaving 10 bases between them. CDR3 nucleotides: TGTGCCAGCAGTTACGGGGGGACCACTGAAGCTTTCTTT. It codes for CASSYGGTTEAFF.

This chain uses TRBV15 with TRBJ2-2; no clear D. V lost 1 base to trimming and J lost 0 bases, with 9 bases between them. CDR1 is LNHNV, CDR2 YYDKDF, per germline (reference sequence). CDR3 length: 16 amino acids. The CDR3 sequence: CATSRGRPPNTGELFF. The CDR3 region has the DNA TGTGCCACCAGCAGAGGTCGTCCCCCGAACACCGGGGAGCTGTTTTTT.

CDR3 sequence: CASSLLTATGEQFF. As DNA, the CDR3 is TGTGCCAGCAGCTTGTTGACAGCCACTGGGGAGCAGTTCTTC. This chain uses TRBV11-2 with TRBJ2-1; weak D call: TRBD1 (5 bases). This CDR3 contains 14 residues. The germline V and J ends were trimmed by 3 bases and 10 bases, with 16 bases remaining between them. Looked up from germline, CDR1 is SGHAT and CDR2 is FQNNGV.